This T cell receptor (beta chain) was identified during a study of cytomegalovirus exposure and HLA in healthy donors. Worth noting for this clone: Its antigen is still unknown.

Some clones are missing from TCRdb's copy, which holds only in-frame ones; the method was immunoSEQ multiplex PCR. The sample shows tens of thousands of clones, around 94% of them seen only once. The junction had 10 bases not matched to a gene; V was cut back by 6 bases and J by 2 bases. Germline V gives CDR1 ENHRY, CDR2 SYGVKD. The CDR3 runs 15 residues. Study-level findings and limits: The study designated 164 TCR beta chains cytomegalovirus-associated. A few chains tied to CMV proved CMV antigen-specific in vitro.

The TCR was taken from a man aged 18 to 35 in good health and CMV-seropositive. The sequencing sample was made of PBMCs. The rearrangement links TRBV10-3 to TRBJ2-7, with 7 bases aligning to TRBD1. The CDR3 protein is CAIRGEQGLAYEQYF. CDR3 nucleotides: TGTGCCATCAGGGGAGAACAGGGGTTAGCCTACGAGCAGTACTTC.